The rows below give T cell receptor beta chains drawn from one sample of a study of blood T cells in healthy people across ages. TCRdb processed the 5' RACE reads anew with MiXCR; each CDR3 protein has one entry. The sample holds fewer than 750,000 distinct CDR3 sequences, 40% to 55% seen once. The sample consisted of blood. The receptors were gathered from an elderly man in good health. CDR3s include the opening cysteine and the closing phenylalanine or tryptophan. The order of the fields is J gene, D gene, V gene, clone size, CDR3 DNA, CDR3 protein. D genes are given only for firm matches. Clone size appears in some rows only: once, few, many, or a class for an expanded clone.

>TRBJ1-2|NA|TRBV27|NA
TGTGCCACCCTACCCGGCAGTAAAGGCTTTGAAGGTGGCTACACCTTC
CATLPGSKGFEGGYTF
>TRBJ2-5|NA|TRBV5-1|NA
TGCGCCAGCAGCTTGGAGGGGCCCCGGGAGACCCAGTACTTC
CASSLEGPRETQYF
>TRBJ2-5|TRBD2|TRBV7-2|NA
TGTGCCAGCAGCCCCGTAGCGGGAGGTAACCAAGAGACCCAGTACTTC
CASSPVAGGNQETQYF
>TRBJ1-2|TRBD1|TRBV12-3/TRBV12-4|NA
TGTGCCAGCAGTTTTGGGACAGTATATTCCCGCTACACCTTC
CASSFGTVYSRYTF
>TRBJ1-2|NA|TRBV27|few
TGTGCCAGCAGTGGACTGACAGGCCACCTTCATGGCTACACCTTC
CASSGLTGHLHGYTF
>TRBJ1-4|NA|TRBV6-5|NA
TGTGCCAGCAGACAGGAGGGGACTAATGAAAAACTGTTTTTT
CASRQEGTNEKLFF
>TRBJ2-5|NA|TRBV6-6|many
TGTGCCAGCAGTGCACAGGGCCAAGAGACCCAGTACTTC
CASSAQGQETQYF
>TRBJ2-7|NA|TRBV20-1|NA
TGCAGTGCTAGATTGGGGGGCAGGTCCGTCGAGCAGTACTTC
CSARLGGRSVEQYF
>TRBJ1-2|NA|TRBV25-1|NA
TGTGCCAGCAGTGACCTGGGACGGTACTATGGCTACACCTTC
CASSDLGRYYGYTF
>TRBJ2-5|NA|TRBV6-5|NA
TGTGTCAGCAGTCGATCTTCCAGGGGTTTGGAGACCCAGTACTTC
CVSSRSSRGLETQYF
>TRBJ1-1|NA|TRBV6-6|many
TGTGCCAGCAGCCGGAGGTACGGGAGTCTTGCTTTCTTT
CASSRRYGSLAFF
>TRBJ2-5|NA|TRBV18|NA
TGTGCCAGCTCATCGAACTACCAAGAGACCCAGTACTTC
CASSSNYQETQYF
>TRBJ1-5|NA|TRBV6-2/TRBV6-3|NA
TGTGCCAGCAGTGAGCTCCCAGGGGCAGGCAATCAGCCCCAGCATTTT
CASSELPGAGNQPQHF
>TRBJ2-7|TRBD2|TRBV14|few
TGTGCCAGCAGCTCCCTGGCCTCAGCGGGGGGCTACGAGCAGTACTTC
CASSSLASAGGYEQYF
>TRBJ1-2|NA|TRBV7-2|NA
TGTGCCAGCAGCACCCTTTTATATGGCTACACCTTC
CASSTLLYGYTF
>TRBJ1-2|NA|TRBV10-3|NA
TGTGCCATCAGAGGACAGAACTATGGCTACACCTTC
CAIRGQNYGYTF
>TRBJ2-1|TRBD2|TRBV7-9|few
TGTGCCAGCAGCTCTACTAGCGACTCCTACAATGAGCAGTTCTTC
CASSSTSDSYNEQFF
>TRBJ2-2|NA|TRBV3-1|NA
TGTGCCAGCATCAAGGGAGACGGGGGAAGCACCGGGGAGCTGTTTTTT
CASIKGDGGSTGELFF
>TRBJ2-3|NA|TRBV4-3|NA
TGCGCCAGCAGCCAAGTGGGGCGTAGCACAGATACGCAGTATTTT
CASSQVGRSTDTQYF
>TRBJ2-1|TRBD2|TRBV7-9|few
TGTGCCAGCAGCTTAGATGTTAGCGGGAGTGGTGAGCAGTTCTTC
CASSLDVSGSGEQFF
>TRBJ2-7|TRBD2|TRBV5-1|NA
TGCGCCAGCAGCTTGGACAGCGGGGTGGGCGAGCAGTACTTC
CASSLDSGVGEQYF
>TRBJ1-6|TRBD1|TRBV7-2|NA
TGTGCCAGCAGCCGGGGGACAGCGAACAATTCACCCCTCCACTTT
CASSRGTANNSPLHF
>TRBJ1-6|NA|TRBV6-6|few
TGTGCCAGCACCCTTACGGTGTCTGGAAATTCACCCCTCCACTTT
CASTLTVSGNSPLHF
>TRBJ2-7|TRBD2|TRBV12-3/TRBV12-4|NA
TGTGCCAGCAGTTTAACATCGGGGACTAGGGCCTACGAGCAGTACTTC
CASSLTSGTRAYEQYF
>TRBJ2-1|NA|TRBV20-1|few
TGCAGTGCTTTATCAAGATCGCTCTCCTACAATGAGCAGTTCTTC
CSALSRSLSYNEQFF
>TRBJ2-7|TRBD2|TRBV10-3|NA
TGTGCCGTCAAGCTAGCGGGGGACTCCTACGAGCAGTACTTC
CAVKLAGDSYEQYF
>TRBJ1-2|TRBD1|TRBV5-1|NA
TGCGCCAGCAGCTTGGTGGAGGGGGCGGACTATGGCTACACCTTC
CASSLVEGADYGYTF
>TRBJ1-5|NA|TRBV12-3/TRBV12-4|NA
TGTGCCACCACCCAATGGGGGGTCGATCAGCCCCAGCATTTT
CATTQWGVDQPQHF
>TRBJ2-2|NA|TRBV11-2|NA
TGTGCCAGCAGCTTATCTTCGTTGGACACCGGGGAGCTGTTTTTT
CASSLSSLDTGELFF
>TRBJ2-3|TRBD2|TRBV7-9|few
TGTGCCAGCAGCCCCCCCAGGGCTAGCGGGGCAGATACGCAGTATTTT
CASSPPRASGADTQYF
>TRBJ2-6|NA|TRBV5-1|few
TGCGCCAGCAGCTTCCGGGGGAGGTCTGGGGCCAACGTCCTGACTTTC
CASSFRGRSGANVLTF
>TRBJ1-2|NA|TRBV6-5|NA
TGTGCCAGCAGTTACGCGGTATCAGGGGTTGGCTACACCTTC
CASSYAVSGVGYTF
>TRBJ1-2|NA|TRBV7-2|NA
TGTGTCAGCACCGATAACGACTATGGCTACACCTTC
CVSTDNDYGYTF
>TRBJ1-5|TRBD1|TRBV7-8|once
TGTGCCAGCAGCTTAGCGGGAGACAGGGTCCAACCCCAGCATTTT
CASSLAGDRVQPQHF
>TRBJ2-4|NA|TRBV29-1|NA
TGCAGCGTTGGAGGTGACGGAAACATTCAGTACTTC
CSVGGDGNIQYF
>TRBJ1-4|NA|TRBV7-9|NA
TGTGCCAGCAGCTTAGATTTTCCTGAAAAACTGTTTTTT
CASSLDFPEKLFF
>TRBJ2-1|NA|TRBV7-6|few
TGTGCCAGCAGCTTAGATGGCCGGCACTACAATGAGCAGTTCTTC
CASSLDGRHYNEQFF
>TRBJ2-7|NA|TRBV20-1|NA
TGCAGTGCCTCCGACAGCTTCGAACCCTACGAGCAGTACTTC
CSASDSFEPYEQYF
>TRBJ2-1|NA|TRBV7-9|many
TGTGCCAGCAGCTTAACCGGTGAGCAGTTCTTC
CASSLTGEQFF
>TRBJ1-4|NA|TRBV6-1|NA
TGTGCCAGCAGTGGGGGAAGCCAGGAAAAACTGTTTTTT
CASSGGSQEKLFF
>TRBJ2-7|TRBD2|TRBV6-2/TRBV6-3|NA
TGTGCCAGCAGTTACTCGAGTGGACTAGCGGTTTTTAGCTCCTACAATGAGCAGTACTTC
CASSYSSGLAVFSSYNEQYF
>TRBJ2-1|NA|TRBV30|NA
TGTGCCTGGAGTCGCACCTCCTACAATGAGCAGTTCTTC
CAWSRTSYNEQFF
>TRBJ2-5|NA|TRBV7-8|once
TGTGCCAGCAGCTCGACGGGAGCGCAACAAGAGACCCAGTACTTC
CASSSTGAQQETQYF
>TRBJ2-1|TRBD2|TRBV5-1|NA
TGCGCCAGCAGCAGGAGACTAGCGGGAGGCAATGAGCAGTTCTTC
CASSRRLAGGNEQFF
>TRBJ2-7|NA|TRBV7-9|NA
TGTGCCAGCAGCTTAGGCGAAGCTTACTACGAGCAGTACTTC
CASSLGEAYYEQYF
>TRBJ2-7|NA|TRBV11-2|NA
TGTGCCAGCAGCTTAGATAGGGGGGCGCAGTACTTC
CASSLDRGAQYF
>TRBJ1-2|TRBD1|TRBV30|NA
TGTGCCTCACTGACAGGGGCCTTAGGCTATGGCTACACCTTC
CASLTGALGYGYTF
>TRBJ2-3|NA|TRBV10-3|NA
TGTGCCATCAGTGCAGAGGATGTGGGTACGCAGTATTTT
CAISAEDVGTQYF